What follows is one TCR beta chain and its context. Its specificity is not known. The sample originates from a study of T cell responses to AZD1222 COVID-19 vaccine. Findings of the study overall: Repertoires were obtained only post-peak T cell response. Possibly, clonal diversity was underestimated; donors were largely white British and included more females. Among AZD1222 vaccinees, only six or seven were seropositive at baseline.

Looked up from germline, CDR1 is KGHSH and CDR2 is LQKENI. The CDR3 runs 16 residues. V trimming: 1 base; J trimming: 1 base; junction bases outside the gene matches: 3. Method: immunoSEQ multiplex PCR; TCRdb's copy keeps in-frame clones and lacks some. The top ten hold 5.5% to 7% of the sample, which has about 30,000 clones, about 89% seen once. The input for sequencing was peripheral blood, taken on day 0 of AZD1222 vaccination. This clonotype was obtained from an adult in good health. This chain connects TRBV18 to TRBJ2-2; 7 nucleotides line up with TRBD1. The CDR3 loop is CASSPLGTVNTGELFF. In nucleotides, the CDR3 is TGTGCCAGCTCACCACTCGGGACAGTGAACACCGGGGAGCTGTTTTTT. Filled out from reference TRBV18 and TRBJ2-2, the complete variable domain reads NAGVMQNPRHLVRRRGQEARLRCSPMKGHSHVYWYRQLPEEGLKFMVYLQKENIIDESGMPKERFSAEFPKEGPSILRIQQVVRGDSAAYFCASSPLGTVNTGELFFGEGSRLTVL.